This is a list of T cell receptor beta chains from one sample in a study of PD-L1 blockade in urothelial cancer. Sequencing used immunoSEQ multiplex PCR; TCRdb keeps in-frame clones, though not all of them. The sample consists of about 130,000 clones, around 84% of them appearing once. The starting material was PBMCs, obtained around atezolizumab (anti-PD-L1) treatment. The receptor set was obtained from a man aged 50-60 years with urothelial cancer. The CDR3 runs from the conserved cysteine through the conserved F or W. The D gene is left open where the match is weak. The size entry is marked missing in some rows and otherwise reads once, few, many or a size class.

j_gene | d_gene | v_gene | abundance | CDR3aa | CDR3nt
TRBJ1-1 | TRBD1 | TRBV6-5 | . | CASSYSTGARAEAFF | TGTGCCAGCAGTTACTCGACAGGGGCGAGGGCTGAAGCTTTCTTT
TRBJ2-2 | . | TRBV9 | . | CASRTSTGNTGELFF | TGTGCCAGCCGTACTAGCACGGGCAACACCGGGGAGCTGTTTTTT
TRBJ2-5 | TRBD2 | TRBV4-1 | once | CASSQVLAGVYQETQYF | TGCGCCAGCAGCCAAGTTCTAGCGGGAGTCTACCAAGAGACCCAGTACTTC
TRBJ2-2 | TRBD2 | TRBV9 | once | CASSVETSGFPGELFF | TGTGCCAGCAGCGTAGAGACTAGCGGGTTTCCCGGGGAGCTGTTTTTT
TRBJ1-6 | . | TRBV9 | . | CASRGGLLSPLHF | TGTGCCAGCCGGGGGGGTCTCCTTTCACCCCTCCACTTT
TRBJ2-5 | TRBD2 | TRBV2 | . | CASSDGGLAGGLGETQYF | TGTGCCAGCAGTGATGGGGGACTAGCGGGAGGGTTAGGAGAGACCCAGTACTTC
TRBJ2-1 | . | TRBV7-9 | . | CASSSRSKNNEQFF | TGTGCCAGCAGCTCCCGGAGTAAAAACAATGAGCAGTTCTTC
TRBJ2-7 | TRBD2 | TRBV9 | . | CASSVGGGGTHEQYF | TGTGCCAGCAGCGTAGGTGGGGGAGGGACTCACGAGCAGTACTTC
TRBJ2-7 | . | TRBV28 | . | CASSFQYRAAEQYF | TGTGCCAGCAGTTTCCAGTACAGGGCGGCTGAGCAGTACTTC
TRBJ2-1 | . | TRBV7-8 | once | CASNLQGSGSYNEQFF | TGTGCCAGCAACCTACAGGGTAGTGGGTCCTACAATGAGCAGTTCTTC
TRBJ1-5 | TRBD1 | TRBV5-1 | . | CASRPGTGHLQPQHF | TGCGCCAGCAGACCCGGGACAGGGCATTTACAGCCCCAGCATTTT
TRBJ1-5 | . | TRBV9 | . | CASSVSGDGQPQHF | TGTGCCAGCAGCGTCTCAGGGGACGGTCAGCCCCAGCATTTT
TRBJ1-1 | . | TRBV7-2 | . | CASSLDSHTEAFF | TGTGCCAGCAGCCTCGACAGTCACACTGAAGCTTTCTTT
TRBJ1-2 | TRBD1 | TRBV27 | . | CASSTTSGTDAYGYTF | TGTGCCAGCAGTACCACCTCAGGGACAGACGCGTATGGCTACACCTTC
TRBJ1-6 | . | TRBV15 | . | CATSRDLGGAPGNSPLHF | TGTGCCACCAGCAGAGATTTGGGGGGGGCCCCGGGGAATTCACCCCTCCACTTT
TRBJ2-1 | TRBD2 | TRBV6-1 | . | CASSETLAGLYNEQFF | TGTGCCAGCAGTGAAACTCTAGCGGGGCTATACAATGAGCAGTTCTTC
TRBJ2-7 | TRBD2 | TRBV5-1 | . | CASSLASGSYEQYF | TGCGCCAGCAGCTTGGCTAGCGGGAGTTACGAGCAGTACTTC
TRBJ1-1 | . | TRBV7-2 | once | CASSPDSHNTEAFF | TGTGCCAGCAGCCCCGACTCCCACAACACTGAAGCTTTCTTT
TRBJ2-7 | . | TRBV28 | few | CASSTQGTEQYF | TGTGCCAGCAGTACCCAGGGGACCGAGCAGTACTTC
TRBJ2-6 | TRBD1 | TRBV4-1 | . | CASSPSGGRGPSGANVLTF | TGCGCCAGCAGCCCAAGCGGCGGCAGGGGGCCCTCTGGGGCCAACGTCCTGACTTTC
TRBJ2-2 | . | TRBV27 | . | CASSWRLVNTGELFF | TGTGCCAGCAGTTGGAGACTAGTGAACACCGGGGAGCTGTTTTTT
TRBJ1-4 | . | TRBV18 | . | CASSPQGATNEKLFF | TGTGCCAGCTCACCTCAGGGTGCAACTAATGAAAAACTGTTTTTT
TRBJ2-1 | TRBD2 | TRBV19 | . | CASSIKGRREGLREQFF | TGTGCCAGTAGTATCAAGGGGCGGCGGGAGGGCCTTCGTGAGCAGTTCTTC
TRBJ1-2 | . | TRBV2 | . | CASRGVGGYTF | TGTGCCAGCAGGGGAGTAGGGGGCTACACCTTC
TRBJ1-1 | . | TRBV28 | . | CATPGAYTEAFF | TGTGCCACGCCAGGGGCATACACTGAAGCTTTCTTT
TRBJ2-7 | . | TRBV2 | . | CASSVADSSYEQYF | TGTGCCAGCAGTGTCGCGGACAGCTCCTACGAGCAGTACTTC
TRBJ2-7 | TRBD1 | TRBV6-6 | . | CASSQRQGVYEQYF | TGTGCCAGCAGCCAAAGACAGGGAGTCTACGAGCAGTACTTC
TRBJ2-4 | TRBD1 | TRBV23-1 | . | CASLKEGAQNIQYF | TGCGCCAGCCTAAAAGAGGGGGCCCAAAACATTCAGTACTTC
TRBJ1-5 | TRBD1 | TRBV2 | . | CASRPPGVQGSNQPQHF | TGTGCCAGCAGGCCCCCGGGCGTACAGGGGAGCAATCAGCCCCAGCATTTT
TRBJ2-1 | . | TRBV7-9 | few | CASSDRDNILSYNEQFF | TGTGCCAGCAGCGACCGGGACAACATACTGAGCTACAATGAGCAGTTCTTC
TRBJ1-1 | . | TRBV14 | . | CASSNDWSRTEAFF | TGTGCCAGCAGCAACGACTGGTCGCGCACTGAAGCTTTCTTT
TRBJ1-4 | . | TRBV7-8 | . | CASSFKLISGGANEKLFF | TGTGCCAGCAGCTTCAAACTAATCAGCGGCGGGGCTAATGAAAAACTGTTTTTT
TRBJ1-4 | TRBD1 | TRBV2 | few | CASREQGAGEKLFF | TGTGCCAGCAGGGAACAGGGGGCCGGAGAAAAACTGTTTTTT
TRBJ2-7 | . | TRBV2 | . | CASSGAYEQYF | TGTGCCAGCTCGGGGGCCTACGAGCAGTACTTC
TRBJ2-3 | TRBD1 | TRBV2 | . | CASKGQVTDTQYF | TGTGCCAGCAAGGGACAGGTCACAGATACGCAGTATTTT
TRBJ1-1 | TRBD1 | TRBV9 | . | CASSVGQGGNTEAFF | TGTGCCAGCAGCGTGGGACAGGGGGGGAACACTGAAGCTTTCTTT
TRBJ1-2 | . | TRBV28 | . | CASRPIVQGRYGYTF | TGTGCCAGCAGGCCAATTGTGCAGGGTAGATATGGCTACACCTTC
TRBJ2-1 | TRBD2 | TRBV5-1 | . | CASSRTSGRASYNEQFF | TGCGCCAGCAGTCGGACTAGCGGGAGGGCCTCCTACAATGAGCAGTTCTTC
TRBJ2-1 | TRBD2 | TRBV5-1 | . | CASSLSTSGSEQFF | TGCGCCAGCAGCTTGAGTACTAGCGGGAGTGAGCAGTTCTTC
TRBJ2-4 | . | TRBV19 | . | CASSISLTKNIQYF | TGTGCCAGTAGTATTTCGCTAACCAAAAACATTCAGTACTTC
TRBJ1-2 | . | TRBV6-5 | . | CASSSLDGTNYGYTF | TGTGCCAGCAGTTCCCTGGACGGGACAAACTATGGCTACACCTTC
TRBJ2-5 | . | TRBV11-2 | . | CASSLAGTGWETQYF | TGTGCCAGCAGCTTAGCCGGGACTGGATGGGAGACCCAGTACTTC
TRBJ2-7 | TRBD2 | TRBV11-2 | . | CASSQEVAGPYEQYF | TGTGCCAGCAGCCAGGAGGTAGCGGGACCCTACGAGCAGTACTTC
TRBJ2-2 | . | TRBV7-8 | . | CASSLAGVSTGELFF | TGTGCCAGCAGCTTAGCGGGAGTGAGCACCGGGGAGCTGTTTTTT
TRBJ2-7 | . | TRBV2 | . | CASSEGTGKERQYF | TGTGCCAGCAGTGAAGGCACAGGGAAGGAAAGGCAGTACTTC
TRBJ2-1 | TRBD2 | TRBV10-2 | . | CASRLAGGAVNEQFF | TGCGCCAGCAGGCTAGCGGGAGGAGCGGTGAATGAGCAGTTCTTC
TRBJ2-1 | TRBD2 | TRBV5-1 | . | CASSPGLAGVHEQFF | TGCGCCAGCAGCCCCGGACTAGCGGGAGTGCATGAGCAGTTCTTC
TRBJ1-5 | . | TRBV5-1 | . | CASSLDGGVGQPQHF | TGCGCCAGCAGCTTGGATGGCGGGGTTGGGCAGCCCCAGCATTTT
TRBJ2-4 | . | TRBV7-9 | many | CASSLGQHLAKNIQYF | TGTGCCAGCAGCTTAGGACAGCATCTAGCCAAAAACATTCAGTACTTC
TRBJ2-7 | TRBD2 | TRBV27 | . | CASSAGLAGVYEQYF | TGTGCCAGCAGTGCCGGACTAGCGGGAGTCTACGAGCAGTACTTC
TRBJ1-2 | . | TRBV6-6 | . | CASSDGTRNYGYTF | TGTGCCAGCAGTGACGGGACACGGAACTATGGCTACACCTTC
TRBJ2-2 | TRBD1 | TRBV6-5 | . | CASSFTGGNTGELFF | TGTGCCAGCAGTTTTACAGGGGGGAACACCGGGGAGCTGTTTTTT
TRBJ1-4 | TRBD1 | TRBV6-1 | . | CASSERDRAWANEKLFF | TGTGCCAGCAGTGAAAGGGACAGGGCATGGGCTAATGAAAAACTGTTTTTT
TRBJ2-5 | . | TRBV2 | few | CASSHRVETQYF | TGTGCCAGCAGTCACAGGGTAGAGACCCAGTACTTC